This note documents a single T cell receptor (beta chain) sequence. Its antigen is currently not known. The input lacks base qualities; no much larger clone sits a single base away. These data come from a study of siplizumab effects on memory and regulatory T cells (dated by TCRdb to the late 2010s). With respect to the entire study: The study examined how the anti-CD2 antibody siplizumab affects alloreactive T-cell subsets in allogeneic mixed lymphocyte reactions built from human PBMCs. Study-wide conclusions, independent of this receptor: Because sequences at frequencies below about 10^-5 were poorly captured, only a minor fraction of alloreactive clones could be mapped back to unstimulated subsets. Unstimulated naive T cells appeared more diverse than memory T cells, and naive cells seemed to contribute substantially to the alloresponse. Siplizumab significantly lowered the cumulative frequency of alloreactive sequences that could be traced to unstimulated CD4+ memory T cells. Roughly 75-97% of proliferating CD4+ or CD8+ clones could not be assigned a naive or memory phenotype. Of the alloreactive CD4+ clones that could be mapped, the Treg-derived share averaged around 64% with siplizumab compared with roughly 27% in control reactions. Whether proliferating Tregs from siplizumab cultures were suppressive was not functionally confirmed.

From its cysteine to its phenylalanine, the CDR3 spans 14 amino acids. Just the 42-base CDR3 DNA is kept, in frame starting at base 1. CDR1 and CDR2 are read off the germline V gene as MDHEN and SYDVKM. The V end loses 6 bases and the J end loses 0 bases, and a stretch of 11 bases separates them. Libraries came from the immunoSEQ multiplex PCR assay. The deep sequencing platform assayed about 10^5 TCR templates per sample. Genomic DNA extracted from sorted T cells was used for TCRbeta CDR3 sequencing. As for the original processing: Clonal analysis of TCRbeta CDR3 data was done in the R programming language. Alloreactive CD4+ and CD8+ clones were identified by comparing unstimulated samples to CFSE-low samples taken after the reaction. Regulatory or non-regulatory origin of alloreactive CD4+ clones was assigned by matching sequences to the sorted unstimulated Treg and non-Treg repertoires. TCRdb took over this immuneACCESS table, retaining in-frame rearrangements with V and J assigned. Such tables are incomplete; in checked studies, under half of the missing clones stem from an unresolved V gene, and the remainder is unexplained. V and J calls and clone size are as listed in that table; D and trimming were resolved from the DNA. A total of more than 75,000 clones appear in this sample, approximately 97% of them only once. Around 0.031% of the sample lies in the top ten.

Additional sequencing covered unstimulated subsets from three donor pairs, namely CD8+ effector memory, CD4+ naive, CD8+ TEMRA, CD4+ memory and CD8+ naive. Sorted unstimulated T cells and proliferating T cells recovered from mixed lymphocyte reactions were subjected to TCRbeta CDR3 sequencing. Fresh whole blood from about ten HLA-typed healthy donors served as the source for isolating PBMCs. The origin of this receptor is a human donor in good health. The V and J segments used are TRBV28 and TRBJ1-1, and possibly TRBD1, on 5 matching bases. The specimen sequenced was naive CD4+ T cells sorted from blood. The cell subset or site label of this sample denotes: unstimulated naive T cells. The nucleotide sequence reads as follows: TGTGCCAGCAGACCCCCGGGACTGAACACTGAAGCTTTCTTT. This encodes CASRPPGLNTEAFF.